Listed here is a single T cell receptor beta chain. Its antigen is not identified. The second PCR ran roughly 7 to 12 cycles with a sample-barcoded 5' primer and J-beta primers. TCRdb re-called the 5' RACE reads through MiXCR, storing one row per CDR3 protein. The repertoire holds over 700,000 distinct CDR3 sequences, with roughly 25% as singletons. This sample is drawn from a study of blood T cells in healthy people across ages. Study-level findings and limits: A conclusive naive versus antigen-experienced comparison was prevented by the unsorted PBMCs. Age brought a roughly linear fall in TCR beta diversity measured per million T cells.

Trimming removed 5 bases from V and 6 bases from J; junction bases left unmatched: 11. Germline V gene lookup returns CDR1 SGHDN and CDR2 FVKESK. The CDR3 extends over 16 amino acids. These data were likewise used in another study, on T cells of mothers and their children. That source reports: Each donor was one of three healthy Caucasian mothers or one of their six children. Mothers and children who were related shared slightly more overlap than unrelated pairs, but not significantly more.

The sequenced sample was blood. The gene calls are TRBV14 and TRBJ1-4; 8 positions match TRBD1. The origin of this receptor is a boy aged 10-17 years in good health. The CDR3 region has the DNA TGTGCCAGCAGCTCCCTCCCGGGACAGGAGGATGAAAAACTGTTTTTT. This encodes CASSSLPGQEDEKLFF.